Below, 18 T cell receptor beta chains from the same sample are listed, as sequenced in a study of T cell repertoires in cytomegalovirus infection. TCRdb re-analysed the reads in MiXCR, keeping a single row per CDR3 protein. The sample has about 740,000 distinct CDR3 sequences, 35% to 45% seen once. The sequencing sample was made of PBMCs. These receptors came from a human donor in good health (CMV status not recorded). Some clones in this sample may be carry-over from other donors' samples.

This sequence joins TRBV7-6 and TRBJ1-2; TRBD1 agrees at 9 bases. From germline, CDR1 is SGHVS and CDR2 FNYEAQ. V gave up 5 bases and J gave up 6 bases; unmatched junction bases: 10. The CDR3 spans 15 residues. CDR3 DNA: TGTGCCAGCAGCCCGCGCCCCCGGGACAGGGATGGCTACACCTTC. Protein product: CASSPRPRDRDGYTF.

This clonotype has more than one count but fewer than ten. CDR3 sequence reads: CASSPFSSTGRMNTEAFF. The CDR3 bases are TGTGCCAGCAGTCCATTCTCGTCTACAGGAAGGATGAACACTGAAGCTTTCTTT. V and J are TRBV7-8 and TRBJ1-1; tentative D call: TRBD1 (5 bases). Germline CDR1 and CDR2: SGHVS and FQNEAQ. The V end was cut by 6 bases, the J end by 0 bases, with 23 bases between. The CDR3 has 18 amino acids.

The table lists this clonotype with many counts. The chain uses TRBV7-2 and TRBJ1-4; 8 bases match TRBD1. The CDR3 covers 15 residues. The germline gives CDR1 SGHTA, CDR2 FQGNSA. V lost 4 bases to trimming and J lost 5 bases; unmatched junction nucleotides: 6. The DNA of the CDR3 is TGTGCCAGCAGCTCCGGACAGGGACAGAATGAAAAACTGTTTTTT. Translating gives CASSSGQGQNEKLFF.

V and J are TRBV27 and TRBJ2-7, with 8 bases fitting TRBD2. The CDR3 runs 16 residues. V shed 5 bases and J 0 bases; nucleotides not matched to a gene: 9. Germline V gene sequence: CDR1 MNHEY, CDR2 SMNVEV (reference sequence). Here the CDR3 DNA reads TGTGCCAGCAGTCCCCCGCCCGGGGGGGCCTCCTACGAGCAGTACTTC. Encoded protein: CASSPPPGGASYEQYF.

The chain carries TRBV11-2 and TRBJ2-2; TRBD2 aligns across 9 bases. Per the germline V gene, CDR1 is SGHAT and CDR2 is FQNNGV. Trimming cost V 5 bases and J 6 bases; bases outside gene matches: 10. The CDR3 totals 16 residues. For the CDR3, the DNA is TGTGCCAGCAGCACCCTAGCGGGAACGGACGCCGGGGAGCTGTTTTTT. Translation gives CASSTLAGTDAGELFF.

In its sample, this clonotype was seen a few times. The V call is TRBV27, the J call TRBJ1-2; maybe TRBD1 (6 bases). This CDR3 contains 14 residues. V lost 7 bases, J lost 0 bases, and 12 bases lay in between. Germline V gene data show CDR1 as MNHEY and CDR2 as SMNVEV (reference sequence). The CDR3 loop is CASTTYRANYGYTF. CDR3 nucleotide sequence: TGTGCCAGCACTACCTACAGGGCTAACTATGGCTACACCTTC.

The table lists this clonotype with a few counts. The CDR3 DNA follows: TGTGCCAGCAGTTTTAGACAGCAAGAGCAGTTCTTC. Its protein is CASSFRQQEQFF. V and J are TRBV12-3 or TRBV12-4 and TRBJ2-1; possibly TRBD1 for D (5 bases). V shed 3 bases and J shed 10 bases, with 10 bases lying between them. This CDR3 is built from 12 residues.

V gene TRBV7-3 combines with J gene TRBJ2-1, with 13 bases identical to TRBD2. CDR1 and CDR2 from the germline V gene are SGHTA and FQGTGA. Trimming at V came to 2 bases and at J to 2 bases, leaving 6 bases not matched to a gene. The CDR3 consists of 18 residues. As DNA, the CDR3 is TGTGCCAGCAGCTTAGAACTCGGGACTAGCGGGACCTACAATGAGCAGTTCTTC. Protein sequence: CASSLELGTSGTYNEQFF.

This clonotype was seen repeatedly, ten times or more. The chain recombines TRBV7-2 with TRBJ2-1, with no clear D. In germline, CDR1 is SGHTA, CDR2 FQGNSA. The CDR3 has 12 amino acids. Deletions cut 3 bases from V and 12 bases from J, with 12 bases between. CDR3 amino acids: CASSFIPPAQFF. The DNA for the CDR3 is TGTGCCAGCAGCTTCATCCCTCCGGCGCAGTTCTTC.

V usage is TRBV2 and J usage is TRBJ1-3; a weak D match, TRBD1 (6 bases). Germline CDR1 reads SNHLY; CDR2 reads FYNNEI. Trimming removed 8 bases at V and 2 bases at J, with 16 bases between. The CDR3 runs 15 residues. DNA for the CDR3: TGTGCCAGCGTCCCCGAGGGGGAAGCTGGAAACACCATATATTTT. It yields the protein CASVPEGEAGNTIYF. Looking up the rest from reference TRBV2 and TRBJ1-3 gives the full variable domain: EPEVTQTPSHQVTQMGQEVILRCVPISNHLYFYWYRQILGQKVEFLVSFYNNEISEKSEIFDDQFSVERPDGSNFTLKIRSTKLEDSAMYFCASVPEGEAGNTIYFGEGSWLTVV.

The chain joins TRBV6-2 or TRBV6-3 to TRBJ2-5; a weak D match, TRBD2 (6 bases). Germline loops: CDR1 MNHEY, CDR2 SVGEGT. This CDR3 spans 16 amino acids. V was clipped by 2 bases and J by 2 bases, with 15 bases between them. The CDR3 nucleotides read TGTGCCAGCAGTTACCCTGGACGGAGGGCTCAAGAGACCCAGTACTTC. It encodes CASSYPGRRAQETQYF.

This clonotype was observed a handful of times. CDR3 in amino acids: CASSPSIRDEQFF. Here the CDR3 DNA reads TGTGCCAGCAGCCCGTCGATCCGCGATGAGCAGTTCTTC. This rearrangement joins TRBV7-3 to TRBJ2-1; D gene ambiguous. The CDR3 sequence is 13 residues long. V shed 5 bases and J shed 8 bases, with 13 bases lying between them. The germline CDR1 and CDR2 sequences are SGHTA and FQGTGA.

In this sample, this clonotype turned up many times. The V gene is TRBV6-6, the J gene TRBJ2-5; a possible D gene is TRBD1 (6 bases). The germline V gene has CDR1 MNHNY and CDR2 SVGAGI (reference sequence). The CDR3 length is 13 residues. Trimming cost V 6 bases and J 4 bases, with 12 bases left between them. The CDR3 DNA reads as TGTGCCAGCAGACAGGGATATCGAGAGACCCAGTACTTC. Its protein product is CASRQGYRETQYF.

Concerning this clonotype: With a much larger clone just one base away, this may be a read error. The chain uses TRBV7-6 and TRBJ1-4; the D is unclear. The CDR3 contains 18 residues. In germline, CDR1 is SGHVS, CDR2 FNYEAQ. V was pared by 5 bases and J by 1 base, with 20 bases between. Written as DNA, the CDR3 is TGTGCCAGCAGCCAAGGCGGAGTGTTTCTCTTAACTAATGAAAAACTGTTTTTT. Protein product: CASSQGGVFLLTNEKLFF. Full variable domain (remainder filled in from reference TRBV7-6 and TRBJ1-4): GAGVSQSPRYKVTKRGQDVALRCDPISGHVSLYWYRQALGQGPEFLTYFNYEAQQDKSGLPNDRFSAERPEGSISTLTIQRTEQRDSAMYRCASSQGGVFLLTNEKLFFGSGTQLSVL.

The CDR3 region has the DNA TGTGCCAGCTCACCGAGGAATGATCAGCCCCAGCATTTT. This codes for CASSPRNDQPQHF. The chain has TRBV18 and TRBJ1-5; D uncertain. Trimming took off 3 bases at V and 5 bases at J, with 8 bases between the two ends. This CDR3 is built from 13 residues. CDR1 KGHSH and CDR2 LQKENI come from the germline V gene.

The chain employs TRBV12-3 or TRBV12-4 and TRBJ1-2, with TRBD1 as a possible D gene (5 bases). CDR3 length: 15 residues. V was cut by 6 bases and J by 4 bases, with 18 bases left in between. The CDR3 spells CASRPGTGGFYGYTF. The CDR3 DNA follows: TGTGCCAGCAGACCCGGGACGGGGGGATTCTATGGCTACACCTTC.

The rearrangement joins TRBV28 to TRBJ1-5, with D perhaps matching TRBD1 (6 bases). Between the trimmed V and J ends, which lost 2 bases and 5 bases, there was a span of 10 bases. The CDR3 consists of 14 residues. Per germline, CDR1 MDHEN and CDR2 SYDVKM. CDR3: CASSLGGYYQPQHF. CDR3 sequence (DNA): TGTGCCAGCAGTTTAGGGGGCTATTATCAGCCCCAGCATTTT.

The rearrangement links TRBV5-8 to TRBJ1-3; D ambiguous. V was shortened by 0 bases and J by 1 base, with 11 bases between the two germline ends. The length of the CDR3 is 16 residues. CDR1 is SGHTS and CDR2 is YDEGEE in the germline V gene. In nucleotides, the CDR3 is TGTGCCAGCAGCTTGGAGGCCAGCCTTTCTGGAAACACCATATATTTT. It translates to CASSLEASLSGNTIYF.